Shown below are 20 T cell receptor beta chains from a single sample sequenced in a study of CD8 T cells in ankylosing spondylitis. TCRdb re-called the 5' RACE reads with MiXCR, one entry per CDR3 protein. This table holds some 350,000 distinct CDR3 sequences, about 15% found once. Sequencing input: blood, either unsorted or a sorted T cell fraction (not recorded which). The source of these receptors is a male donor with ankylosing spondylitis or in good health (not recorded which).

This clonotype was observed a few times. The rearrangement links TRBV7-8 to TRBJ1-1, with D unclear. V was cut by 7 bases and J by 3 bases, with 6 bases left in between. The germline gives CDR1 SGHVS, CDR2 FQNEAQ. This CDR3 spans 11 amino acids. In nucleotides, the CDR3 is TGTGCCAGCACCCTAGACACTGAAGCTTTCTTT. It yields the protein CASTLDTEAFF.

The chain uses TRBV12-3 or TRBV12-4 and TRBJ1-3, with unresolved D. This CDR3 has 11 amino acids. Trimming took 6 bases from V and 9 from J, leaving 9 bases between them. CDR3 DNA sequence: TGTGCCAGCAGCTACGTGGGCACCATATATTTT. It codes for CASSYVGTIYF.

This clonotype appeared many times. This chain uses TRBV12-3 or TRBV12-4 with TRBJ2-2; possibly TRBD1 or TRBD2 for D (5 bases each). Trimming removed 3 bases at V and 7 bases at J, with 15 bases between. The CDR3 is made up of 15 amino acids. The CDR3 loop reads CASSFRGVGDGELFF. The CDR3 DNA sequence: TGTGCCAGCAGTTTTCGGGGAGTGGGGGACGGGGAGCTGTTTTTT.

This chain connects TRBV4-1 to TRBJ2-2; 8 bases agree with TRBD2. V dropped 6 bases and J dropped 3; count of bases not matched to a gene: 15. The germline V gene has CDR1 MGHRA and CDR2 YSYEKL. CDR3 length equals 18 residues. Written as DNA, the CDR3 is TGCGCCAGCAGTCTCAGGCCGGTAGCGGGGAGGGACACCGGGGAGCTGTTTTTT. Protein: CASSLRPVAGRDTGELFF.

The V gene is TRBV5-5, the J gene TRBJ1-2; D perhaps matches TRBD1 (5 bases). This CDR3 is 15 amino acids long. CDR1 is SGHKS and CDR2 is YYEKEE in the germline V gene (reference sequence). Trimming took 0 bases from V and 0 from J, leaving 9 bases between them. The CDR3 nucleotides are TGTGCCAGCAGCTTGGAACCAGGGCCTAACTATGGCTACACCTTC. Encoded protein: CASSLEPGPNYGYTF.

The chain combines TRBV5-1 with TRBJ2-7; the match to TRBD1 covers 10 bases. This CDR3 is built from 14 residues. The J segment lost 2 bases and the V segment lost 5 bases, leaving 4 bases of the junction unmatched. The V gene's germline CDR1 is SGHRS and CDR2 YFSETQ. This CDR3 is CASRPGQGAYEQYF. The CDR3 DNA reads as TGCGCCAGCAGACCCGGACAGGGGGCCTACGAGCAGTACTTC.

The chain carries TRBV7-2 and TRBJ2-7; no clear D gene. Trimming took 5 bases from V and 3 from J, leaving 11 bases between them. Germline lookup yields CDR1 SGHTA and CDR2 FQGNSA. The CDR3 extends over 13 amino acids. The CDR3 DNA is TGTGCCAGCAGCCCAAGCCCCATCTACGAGCAGTACTTC. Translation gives CASSPSPIYEQYF.

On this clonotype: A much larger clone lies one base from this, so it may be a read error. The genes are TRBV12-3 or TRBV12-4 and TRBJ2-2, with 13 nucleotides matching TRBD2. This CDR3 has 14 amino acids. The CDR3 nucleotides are TGTGCCAGTCAGGGACTAGCGGGAACCGGGGAGCTGTTATTT. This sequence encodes CASQGLAGTGELLF.

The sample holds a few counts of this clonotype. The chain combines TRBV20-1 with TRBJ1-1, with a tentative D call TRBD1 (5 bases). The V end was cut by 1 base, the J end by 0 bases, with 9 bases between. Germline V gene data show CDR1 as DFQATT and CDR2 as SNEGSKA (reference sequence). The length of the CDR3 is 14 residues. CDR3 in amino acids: CSARVDRLNTEAFF. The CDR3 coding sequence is TGCAGTGCTAGAGTCGACAGATTGAACACTGAAGCTTTCTTT.

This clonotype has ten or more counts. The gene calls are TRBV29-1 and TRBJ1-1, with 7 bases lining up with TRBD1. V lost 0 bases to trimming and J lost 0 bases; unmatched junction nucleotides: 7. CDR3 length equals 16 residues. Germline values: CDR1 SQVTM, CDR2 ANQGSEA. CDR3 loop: CSVEEGTEFMNTEAFF. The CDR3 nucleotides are TGCAGCGTTGAAGAGGGGACAGAGTTTATGAACACTGAAGCTTTCTTT.

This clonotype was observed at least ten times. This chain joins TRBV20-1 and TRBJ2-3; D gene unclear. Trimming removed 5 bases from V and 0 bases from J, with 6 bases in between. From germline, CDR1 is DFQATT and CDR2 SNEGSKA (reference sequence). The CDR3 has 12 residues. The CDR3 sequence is CSALGSTDTQYF. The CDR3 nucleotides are TGCAGTGCTCTCGGAAGCACAGATACGCAGTATTTT.

This CDR3 reads CSAKERPSTDTQYF. The CDR3 bases are TGCAGTGCTAAAGAGCGGCCTAGCACAGATACGCAGTATTTT. The V call is TRBV20-1, the J call TRBJ2-3; D may be TRBD2 (5 bases). CDR1 is DFQATT, CDR2 SNEGSKA, per germline (reference sequence). With 4 bases removed from V and 0 bases from J, the gap between germline ends came to 11 bases. This CDR3 region has 14 residues.

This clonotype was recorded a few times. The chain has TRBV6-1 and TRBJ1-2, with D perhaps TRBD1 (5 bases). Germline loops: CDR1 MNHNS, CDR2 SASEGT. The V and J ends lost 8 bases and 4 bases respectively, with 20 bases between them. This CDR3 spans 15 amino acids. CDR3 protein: CASETGTFLPYGYTF. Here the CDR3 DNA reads TGTGCCAGCGAGACCGGGACCTTCCTTCCCTATGGCTACACCTTC.

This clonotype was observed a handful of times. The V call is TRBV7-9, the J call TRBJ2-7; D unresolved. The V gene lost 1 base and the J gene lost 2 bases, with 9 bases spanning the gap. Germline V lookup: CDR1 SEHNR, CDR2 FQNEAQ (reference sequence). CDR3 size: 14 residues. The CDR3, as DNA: TGTGCCAGCAGCTTAGAAGACGGTCCCTACGAGCAGTACTTC. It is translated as CASSLEDGPYEQYF.

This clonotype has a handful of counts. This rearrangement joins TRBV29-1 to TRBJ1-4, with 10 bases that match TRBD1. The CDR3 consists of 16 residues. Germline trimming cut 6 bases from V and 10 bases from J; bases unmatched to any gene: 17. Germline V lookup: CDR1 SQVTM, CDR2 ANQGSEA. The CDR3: CSVTPGQGTNLGKLFF. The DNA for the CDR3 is TGCAGCGTCACGCCGGGACAGGGGACAAATCTTGGAAAACTGTTTTTT. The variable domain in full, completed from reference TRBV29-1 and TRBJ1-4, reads SAVISQKPSRDICQRGTSLTIQCQVDSQVTMMFWYRQQPGQSLTLIATANQGSEATYESGFVIDKFPISRPNLTFSTLTVSNMSPEDSSIYLCSVTPGQGTNLGKLFFGSGTQLSVL.

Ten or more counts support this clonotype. The CDR3, as DNA: TGTGCCAGCAGTTCTCTAGGGGTGGATAATTCACCCCTCCACTTT. Protein product: CASSSLGVDNSPLHF. The rearrangement uses TRBV27 and TRBJ1-6, with D perhaps matching TRBD1 (5 bases). V was cut by 4 bases and J by 5 bases, with 12 bases left in between. Germline V gene lookup returns CDR1 MNHEY and CDR2 SMNVEV (reference sequence). The CDR3 totals 15 residues.

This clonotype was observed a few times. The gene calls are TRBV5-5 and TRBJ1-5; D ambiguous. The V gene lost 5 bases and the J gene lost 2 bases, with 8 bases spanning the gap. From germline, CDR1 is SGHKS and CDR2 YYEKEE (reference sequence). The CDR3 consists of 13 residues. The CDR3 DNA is TGTGCCAGCAGTGCTGGCCGCAATCAGCCCCAGCATTTT. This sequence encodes CASSAGRNQPQHF.

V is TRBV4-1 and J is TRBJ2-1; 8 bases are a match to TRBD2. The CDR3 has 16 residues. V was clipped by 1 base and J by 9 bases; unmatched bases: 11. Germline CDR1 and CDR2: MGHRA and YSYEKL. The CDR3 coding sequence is TGCGCCAGCAGCCAAGTATCAGCTAGCGGGCCGATTGAGCAGTTCTTC. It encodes CASSQVSASGPIEQFF.

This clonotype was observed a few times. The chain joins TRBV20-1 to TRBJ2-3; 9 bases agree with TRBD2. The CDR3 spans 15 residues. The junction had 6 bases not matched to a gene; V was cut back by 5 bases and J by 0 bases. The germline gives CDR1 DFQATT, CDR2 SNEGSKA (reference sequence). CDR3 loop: CSAVPSGVSTDTQYF. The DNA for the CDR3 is TGCAGTGCTGTTCCTAGCGGGGTTAGCACAGATACGCAGTATTTT.

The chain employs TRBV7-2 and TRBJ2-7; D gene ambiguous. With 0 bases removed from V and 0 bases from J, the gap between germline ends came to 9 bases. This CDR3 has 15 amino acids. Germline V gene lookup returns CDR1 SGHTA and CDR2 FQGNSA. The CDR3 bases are TGTGCCAGCAGCTTAGCCGGACCTCCCTCCTACGAGCAGTACTTC. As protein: CASSLAGPPSYEQYF.